This T cell receptor beta chain was recovered during a study of beta chain features in type 1 diabetes. General study findings and limits: Shortening of TCRB CDR3s, moderate but significant, appeared in all four CD4+ subsets of Type 1 diabetes patients.

About this clone itself: Antigen specificity is unknown.

Investigators reverse transcribed all isolated RNA, so they sequenced expressed TCRB transcripts. This table comes from immunoSEQ multiplex PCR, and its TCRdb copy is limited to in-frame clones, with some not included. The sample holds approximately 250,000 clones; roughly 11% are singletons and the top ten take around 0.018%. Germline loops: CDR1 MNHEY, CDR2 SVGAGI. V lost 6 bases to trimming and J lost 2 bases; unmatched junction nucleotides: 4. The CDR3 has 14 amino acids. The source is a man in his thirties or forties with type 1 diabetes. Material: naive CD4+ T cells from blood. The rearrangement joins TRBV6-5 to TRBJ2-5; 9 nucleotides match TRBD2. The CDR3 DNA reads as TGTGCCAGCAGACTAGCGGGCACTCAAGAGACCCAGTACTTC. As protein: CASRLAGTQETQYF.